The 32 T cell receptor beta chains presented below share a single source sample, sequenced in a study of T cells after yellow fever vaccination (dated by TCRdb to about 2019). Library preparation used 5' RACE. The reads were generated on an Illumina HiSeq 2500. Through fastp at Q25 and MiXCR, TCRdb rebuilt clones from the public reads, retaining in-frame beta chains. Every CDR3 protein is listed once, alongside the most common genes and DNA of its rows. The table for this sample lists 620,000 or so distinct CDR3 sequences; about a sixth of them were counted only once. The ten largest clones add up to about 18% of the sample. The treatment or condition tag for this specimen amounts to: live attenuated yellow fever vaccine strain. The sample here was PBMCs, taken about 5 days after the first yellow fever vaccination. The receptors stem from a young man who received the YFV17D yellow fever vaccine.

The table lists this clonotype with a few counts. The chain uses TRBV7-2 and TRBJ2-5; 7 bases agree with TRBD2. The CDR3 consists of 15 residues. V dropped 5 bases and J dropped 5; count of bases not matched to a gene: 11. Per the germline V gene, CDR1 is SGHTA and CDR2 is FQGNSA. CDR3 loop: CASSQRGGGGETQYF. The CDR3 DNA sequence: TGTGCCAGCAGCCAAAGGGGCGGGGGAGGGGAGACCCAGTACTTC.

At least ten counts were recorded for this clonotype. CDR3 sequence: CASSLGGGRSTDTQYF. The CDR3 DNA is TGTGCCAGCAGCTTAGGTGGCGGGAGAAGCACAGATACGCAGTATTTT. The chain combines TRBV7-3 with TRBJ2-3; 7 bases fit TRBD2. The CDR3 totals 16 residues. Germline V CDR1 and CDR2: SGHTA, FQGTGA. V was pared by 2 bases and J by 0 bases, with 5 bases of the junction left unmatched.

This chain links TRBV7-9 with TRBJ2-5, with D possibly TRBD2 on 7 matching bases. This CDR3 spans 15 amino acids. Trimming left V 5 bases short and J 3 bases short, with 16 bases between. Germline values: CDR1 SEHNR, CDR2 FQNEAQ (reference sequence). The CDR3 DNA is TGTGCCAGCAGCCCTGAGGGGGGGGGAAAAGAGACCCAGTACTTC. Protein: CASSPEGGGKETQYF.

As regards this clonotype: An end of the junction does not agree with germline; a read error may underlie this. This chain connects TRBV20-1 to TRBJ2-3; the match to TRBD2 covers 8 bases. The CDR3 has 15 residues. Germline CDR1 is DFQATT and CDR2 is SNEGSKA (reference sequence). Written as DNA, the CDR3 is TGCAGTGCTTTTGGAAGCGGGGGCCCCACAAATACGCAGTATTTT. Its protein is CSAFGSGGPTNTQYF.

This clonotype was recorded at least ten times. The chain is built from TRBV5-1 and TRBJ2-7; 10 positions match TRBD1. CDR1 and CDR2 (germline): SGHRS, YFSETQ. The CDR3 spans 16 residues. J was trimmed by 7 bases and V by 4 bases; bases with no gene match: 14. The CDR3 DNA follows: TGCGCCAGCAGCCCACGGACAGGGGGTGTCTCGGAAGAGCAGTACTTC. Translation: CASSPRTGGVSEEQYF.

This clonotype has more than one count but fewer than ten. The chain is built from TRBV14 and TRBJ2-7; possibly TRBD1 for D (6 bases). V was shortened by 1 base and J by 9 bases, with 10 bases between the two germline ends. Germline CDR1 is SGHDN and CDR2 is FVKESK. The CDR3 sequence is 12 residues long. CDR3 nucleotides: TGTGCCAGCAGCCAAGGGTGGGACACGCAGTACTTC. Its protein product is CASSQGWDTQYF.

The chain recombines TRBV5-1 with TRBJ2-5; 7 nucleotides align to TRBD1. This CDR3 contains 14 residues. The germline gives CDR1 SGHRS, CDR2 YFSETQ. Losses at the gene ends were 4 bases for V and 5 bases for J; bases not matched to a gene: 8. CDR3 loop: CASSQPGGMETQYF. DNA of the CDR3: TGCGCCAGCAGCCAACCAGGGGGTATGGAGACCCAGTACTTC.

The chain recombines TRBV20-1 with TRBJ1-1, with no clear D. V was shortened by 0 bases and J by 11 bases, with 13 bases between the two germline ends. Germline assignment: CDR1 DFQATT and CDR2 SNEGSKA (reference sequence). The CDR3 has 12 residues. CDR3 nucleotide sequence: TGCAGTGCTAGAGATTCGGGAAGGTTGGCTTTCTTT. Residues: CSARDSGRLAFF.

The chain combines TRBV12-3 or TRBV12-4 with TRBJ1-6, with D possibly being TRBD1 (6 bases). The CDR3 contains 14 residues. V lost 5 bases and J lost 7, with 12 bases in between. CDR3 nucleotides: TGTGCCAGCAGTCATTGGGGGGCCAATTCACCCCTCCACTTT. Translated, it gives CASSHWGANSPLHF.

This clonotype has ten or more counts. This rearrangement joins TRBV5-1 to TRBJ1-2; the D gene is possibly TRBD1 (5 bases). CDR1 is SGHRS and CDR2 is YFSETQ in the germline V gene. The CDR3 loop spans 15 amino acids. The V end lost 4 bases, the J end lost 2 bases, and 15 bases lay between the germline ends. The CDR3 region is CASSAQGRGNYGYTF. The CDR3 DNA reads as TGCGCCAGCAGCGCGCAGGGCCGAGGAAACTATGGCTACACCTTC. The variable domain in full, completed from reference TRBV5-1 and TRBJ1-2, reads KAGVTQTPRYLIKTRGQQVTLSCSPISGHRSVSWYQQTPGQGLQFLFEYFSETQRNKGNFPGRFSGRQFSNSRSEMNVSTLELGDSALYLCASSAQGRGNYGYTFGSGTRLTVV.

This clonotype was counted many times. The chain is built from TRBV12-3 or TRBV12-4 and TRBJ2-7, with D perhaps matching TRBD2 (7 bases). The CDR3 has 13 residues. Trimming took off 5 bases at V and 3 bases at J, with 11 bases between the two ends. In nucleotides, the CDR3 is TGTGCCAGCAGTGCGGGGGCATACTACGAGCAGTACTTC. Translating gives CASSAGAYYEQYF.

This clonotype was counted a few times. V gene TRBV29-1 combines with J gene TRBJ2-7; D not resolved. CDR1 is SQVTM, CDR2 ANQGSEA, per germline. V lost 4 bases to trimming and J lost 5 bases, with 12 bases between them. This CDR3 spans 12 amino acids. The CDR3 sequence: CSVARGPDEQYF. Here the CDR3 DNA reads TGCAGCGTTGCTAGAGGCCCGGACGAGCAGTACTTC.

Only a few counts were recorded for this clonotype. The chain uses TRBV9 and TRBJ1-1; D not resolved. Per the germline V gene, CDR1 is SGDLS and CDR2 is YYNGEE. Deletions cut 3 bases from V and 0 bases from J, with 9 bases between. The CDR3 totals 14 residues. The CDR3 bases are TGTGCCAGCAGCGCCCAGGTCATGAACACTGAAGCTTTCTTT. The encoded protein is CASSAQVMNTEAFF.

The chain is built from TRBV23-1 and TRBJ2-2; D uncertain. TRBV23-1 is known as an ORF, though its function is uncertain. The CDR3 runs to 13 residues. Trimming left V 6 bases short and J 6 bases short, with 11 bases between. Here the CDR3 reads CASSLVHAGELFF. Written as DNA, the CDR3 is TGCGCCAGCAGCCTAGTCCATGCCGGGGAGCTGTTTTTT.

This clonotype was counted ten times or more. CDR3 residues: CASSLDRPSSYNEQFF. Written as DNA, the CDR3 is TGTGCCAGCAGCTTAGACCGCCCGAGCTCCTACAATGAGCAGTTCTTC. The V and J genes are TRBV7-6 and TRBJ2-1; D is unclear. The CDR3 spans 16 residues. Germline V CDR1 and CDR2: SGHVS, FNYEAQ. V was shortened by 1 base and J by 0 bases, with 10 bases between the two germline ends.

Ten or more counts support this clonotype. This sequence joins TRBV25-1 and TRBJ2-2; D remains unclear. V lost 5 bases and J 0 bases, leaving 4 bases between the germline ends. This CDR3 has 13 residues. Germline CDR1 reads MGHDK; CDR2 reads SYGVNS. The chain's CDR3 is CASSSTNTGELFF. The CDR3 region has the DNA TGTGCCAGCAGTTCTACGAACACCGGGGAGCTGTTTTTT.

Only a few counts were recorded for this clonotype. The V gene is TRBV20-1, the J gene TRBJ1-2; D ambiguous. Germline CDR1 DFQATT, CDR2 SNEGSKA (reference sequence). V shed 4 bases and J shed 0 bases, with 12 bases lying between them. The CDR3 runs 14 residues. CDR3 sequence: CSAKGKLSNYGYTF. CDR3 coding DNA: TGCAGTGCTAAGGGCAAACTTTCTAACTATGGCTACACCTTC.

Here the CDR3 reads CASSYRRGAEQYV. Here the CDR3 DNA reads TGTGCCAGCAGTTATAGGAGGGGCGCGGAGCAGTACGTC. The genes are TRBV6-2 or TRBV6-3 and TRBJ2-7, with D maybe TRBD2 (6 bases). Trimming removed 3 bases from V and 7 bases from J, with 13 bases in between. Germline V gives CDR1 MNHEY, CDR2 SVGEGT. This CDR3 has 13 residues.

Only a few counts were recorded for this clonotype. The chain uses TRBV9 and TRBJ2-1; D is ambiguous. In germline, CDR1 is SGDLS, CDR2 YYNGEE. With 0 bases removed from V and 8 bases from J, the gap between germline ends came to 9 bases. The CDR3 extends over 13 amino acids. The CDR3 nucleotides read TGTGCCAGCAGCGTAGAGTCGACCTATGAGCAGTTCTTC. Translation gives CASSVESTYEQFF.

The chain carries TRBV21-1 and TRBJ2-7; the D call of TRBD2 is as the table states it, not checked on the DNA. TRBV21-1 is listed as a pseudogene. The CDR3 consists of 15 residues. The chain's CDR3 is CANSPRDGLSYEQYV. The CDR3 coding sequence is TGTGCCAATTCCCCGCGGGACGGTCTCTCCTACGAGCAGTACGTC.

The CDR3 DNA reads as TGCAGTGCGGTCTCGGGGAGGGCTGAAGCTTTCTTT. Its protein is CSAVSGRAEAFF. The J gene is TRBJ1-1, the V gene TRBV20-1; D remains ambiguous. Germline loops: CDR1 DFQATT, CDR2 SNEGSKA (reference sequence). V lost 6 bases to trimming and J lost 6 bases, with 14 bases between them. This CDR3 is 12 amino acids long.

The genes are TRBV21-1 and TRBJ2-3; the table calls TRBD2, which could not be checked here. TRBV21-1 is given as a pseudogene. The CDR3 is 18 amino acids. CDR3 amino acids: CASSKVLAGGPVSDTQYF. The CDR3, as DNA: TGTGCCAGCAGCAAAGTGCTAGCGGGGGGGCCCGTTTCAGATACGCAGTATTTT.

The table lists this clonotype with a few counts. The chain carries TRBV4-3 and TRBJ2-7, with TRBD2 matching over 10 bases. The V and J ends lost 4 bases and 6 bases, in that order; junction bases with no gene match: 12. The CDR3 consists of 16 residues. CDR1 is LGHNA and CDR2 is YSLEER in the germline V gene. The CDR3 protein is CASSPHGKRGGCEQYV. The CDR3 DNA follows: TGCGCCAGCAGCCCCCATGGGAAGCGGGGGGGGTGCGAGCAGTACGTC.

At least ten counts were recorded for this clonotype. The chain employs TRBV7-8 and TRBJ1-2, with D possibly being TRBD1 (5 bases). Germline CDR1 reads SGHVS; CDR2 reads FQNEAQ. Trimming removed 0 bases from V and 2 bases from J, with 7 bases in between. The CDR3 has 14 residues. CDR3 in amino acids: CASSLAGTNYGYTF. The CDR3 region has the DNA TGTGCCAGCAGCTTAGCAGGGACCAACTATGGCTACACCTTC. Looking up the rest from reference TRBV7-8 and TRBJ1-2 gives the full variable domain: GAGVSQSPRYKVAKRGQDVALRCDPISGHVSLFWYQQALGQGPEFLTYFQNEAQLDKSGLPSDRFFAERPEGSVSTLKIQRTQQEDSAVYLCASSLAGTNYGYTFGSGTRLTVV.

This clonotype has more than one count but fewer than ten. The chain employs TRBV12-3 or TRBV12-4 and TRBJ1-2, with unresolved D. The CDR3 loop spans 14 amino acids. V gave up 0 bases and J gave up 4 bases, with 9 bases separating them. Here the CDR3 DNA reads TGTGCCAGCAGTTTAGCTGGCAGAACCTATGGCTACACCTTC. Translation: CASSLAGRTYGYTF.

This clonotype has a handful of counts. This sequence joins TRBV5-1 and TRBJ2-3, with D maybe TRBD2 (5 bases). Germline V CDR1 and CDR2: SGHRS, YFSETQ. The CDR3 length is 14 residues. Trimming removed 2 bases at V and 2 bases at J, with 9 bases between. This CDR3 reads CASSFGETTDTQYF. The DNA for the CDR3 is TGCGCCAGCAGCTTCGGGGAGACCACAGATACGCAGTATTTT. Looking up the rest from reference TRBV5-1 and TRBJ2-3 gives the full variable domain: KAGVTQTPRYLIKTRGQQVTLSCSPISGHRSVSWYQQTPGQGLQFLFEYFSETQRNKGNFPGRFSGRQFSNSRSEMNVSTLELGDSALYLCASSFGETTDTQYFGPGTRLTVL.

In this sample, this clonotype turned up a few times. The chain carries TRBV5-5 and TRBJ1-2; D is ambiguous. Germline CDR1 is SGHKS and CDR2 is YYEKEE (reference sequence). V was clipped by 5 bases and J by 4 bases, with 21 bases between them. This CDR3 comprises 16 residues. The CDR3 DNA is TGTGCCAGCAGGGAGGGAGTTGGCAGTCGGATCTATGGCTACACCTTC. It codes for CASREGVGSRIYGYTF.

This clonotype came up a few times. This sequence joins TRBV10-3 and TRBJ2-7; TRBD2 matches 8 bases. The V gene end was trimmed by 6 bases and the J gene end by 3 bases; junction bases not matched to a gene: 1. This CDR3 is 12 amino acids long. Germline CDR1 ENHRY, CDR2 SYGVKD. The CDR3 reads CAIRAGGYEQYF. CDR3 bases: TGTGCCATCAGGGCGGGGGGCTACGAGCAGTACTTC.

A few counts support this clonotype. The chain couples TRBV18 to TRBJ2-7, with a possible D match to TRBD1 (6 bases). Between the trimmed V and J ends, which lost 0 bases and 3 bases, there was a span of 12 bases. Germline-derived CDR1 and CDR2 are KGHSH and LQKENI. The CDR3 covers 15 residues. The DNA of the CDR3 is TGTGCCAGCTCACCACCAGGGACACCGGTCTACGAGCAGTACTTC. Translating gives CASSPPGTPVYEQYF.

This clonotype was seen a handful of times. The gene calls are TRBV5-5 and TRBJ1-5; TRBD1 agrees at 8 bases. Germline CDR1 is SGHKS and CDR2 is YYEKEE (reference sequence). This CDR3 contains 14 residues. V gave up 5 bases and J gave up 4 bases; unmatched junction bases: 5. CDR3 region: CASSPGQVNQPQHF. CDR3 coding DNA: TGTGCCAGCAGTCCGGGACAGGTAAATCAGCCCCAGCATTTT.

DNA of the CDR3: TGTGCCAGCAGCCAAGATCTTGTAGACCAAGAGACCCAGTACTTC. This codes for CASSQDLVDQETQYF. This chain connects TRBV4-2 to TRBJ2-5, with D unclear. Germline loops: CDR1 LGHNA, CDR2 YNFKEQ. V was cut by 0 bases and J by 0 bases, with 8 bases left in between. The CDR3 spans 15 residues.

The CDR3 DNA reads TGTGCCAGCAGTTCCGGGACTAGGGGTGACACGCAGTATTTT. This translates into CASSSGTRGDTQYF. The chain links TRBV7-3 to TRBJ2-3; 8 bases fit TRBD2. V dropped 6 bases and J dropped 9; count of bases not matched to a gene: 11. This CDR3 has 14 residues. CDR1 and CDR2 (germline): SGHTA, FQGTGA.